These 28 T cell receptor beta chains came from one sample sequenced in a study of T cells after yellow fever vaccination. TCRdb called the 5' RACE reads again in MiXCR, with one record for every CDR3 protein. The data show about 500,000 distinct CDR3 sequences, about 17% seen once. The specimen was PBMCs, collected about 5 days after the first yellow fever vaccination. The source of these receptors is a man aged 18 to 29 who received the YFV17D yellow fever vaccine.

V usage is TRBV19 and J usage is TRBJ1-5; 8 positions agree with TRBD1. J lost 4 bases, V lost 7 bases, and 6 bases had no gene match. Germline V lookup: CDR1 LNHDA, CDR2 SQIVND (reference sequence). CDR3 length: 14 amino acids. CDR3: CASTPTGVNQPQHF. DNA for the CDR3: TGTGCCAGTACGCCGACAGGGGTTAATCAGCCCCAGCATTTT. The entire variable domain, with the rest obtained from reference TRBV19 and TRBJ1-5, is as follows: DGGITQSPKYLFRKEGQNVTLSCEQNLNHDAMYWYRQDPGQGLRLIYYSQIVNDFQKGDIAEGYSVSREKKESFPLTVTSAQKNPTAFYLCASTPTGVNQPQHFGDGTRLSIL.

The genes are TRBV5-1 and TRBJ1-2, with D hard to call. Germline V CDR1 and CDR2: SGHRS, YFSETQ. V lost 2 bases and J 2 bases, leaving 7 bases between the germline ends. CDR3 length equals 13 residues. As DNA, the CDR3 is TGCGCCAGCAGCTTTCCGGACAACTATGGCTACACCTTC. Amino acids: CASSFPDNYGYTF.

The CDR3 loop is CASNDQGNQPQHF. DNA for the CDR3: TGTGCCAGCAACGACCAGGGCAATCAGCCCCAGCATTTT. The chain joins TRBV6-1 to TRBJ1-5; no clear D. Germline values: CDR1 MNHNS, CDR2 SASEGT. Between the trimmed V and J ends, which lost 7 bases and 2 bases, there was a span of 9 bases. The CDR3 sequence is 13 residues long.

This clonotype was recorded a few times. The chain recombines TRBV9 with TRBJ2-3, with a tentative D call TRBD2 (5 bases). Germline V gene lookup returns CDR1 SGDLS and CDR2 YYNGEE. This CDR3 has 16 amino acids. V lost 4 bases and J lost 0, with 15 bases in between. CDR3 in amino acids: CASSPPGERSTDTQYF. Here the CDR3 DNA reads TGTGCCAGCAGCCCCCCTGGGGAGAGAAGCACAGATACGCAGTATTTT.

V gene TRBV9 combines with J gene TRBJ2-2; D may be TRBD1 (5 bases). Trimming cost V 4 bases and J 5 bases, with 12 bases left between them. The CDR3 covers 14 residues. CDR1 is SGDLS and CDR2 is YYNGEE in the germline V gene. Written as DNA, the CDR3 is TGTGCCAGCAGCCCAGGGTCGAGGACCGGGGAGCTGTTTTTT. Amino acid sequence: CASSPGSRTGELFF.

This clonotype was seen only a few times. CDR3 nucleotides: TGTGCCAGCAGTGACCAGGACAAAAACATTCAGTACTTC. Residues: CASSDQDKNIQYF. The chain joins TRBV12-3 or TRBV12-4 to TRBJ2-4; D not certain. The CDR3 is made up of 13 amino acids. With 5 bases removed from V and 3 bases from J, the gap between germline ends came to 8 bases.

This clonotype was found a few times. CDR3 bases: TGTGCCAGCAGCTCCGGGGGGGCTCTTTATGAGCAGTTCTTC. Amino acid sequence: CASSSGGALYEQFF. The chain has TRBV9 and TRBJ2-1; TRBD2 matches at 8 bases. J gave up 8 bases and V 4 bases, and 8 bases lay outside the gene matches. Germline CDR1 SGDLS, CDR2 YYNGEE. The CDR3 has 14 residues.

This clonotype was observed a handful of times. This rearrangement joins TRBV7-3 to TRBJ2-3, with TRBD2 identical over 10 bases. The junction had 4 bases not matched to a gene; V was cut back by 1 base and J by 6 bases. The germline CDR1 and CDR2 sequences are SGHTA and FQGTGA. The CDR3 runs 15 residues. CDR3 region: CASSLNSAGGDTQYF. CDR3 nucleotide sequence: TGTGCCAGCAGCTTAAACTCAGCGGGGGGGGATACGCAGTATTTT. Variable domain in full (rest from reference TRBV7-3 and TRBJ2-3): GAGVSQTPSNKVTEKGKYVELRCDPISGHTALYWYRQSLGQGPEFLIYFQGTGAADDSGLPNDRFFAVRPEGSVSTLKIQRTERGDSAVYLCASSLNSAGGDTQYFGPGTRLTVL.

The chain is built from TRBV11-3 and TRBJ2-1; 9 nucleotides agree with TRBD2. CDR3 size: 15 residues. Germline V gene lookup returns CDR1 SGHNT and CDR2 YENEEA. The V and J ends lost 0 bases and 7 bases, in that order; junction bases with no gene match: 4. The CDR3 loop is CASSLEAGGGNEQFF. The CDR3 DNA is TGTGCCAGCAGCTTAGAGGCGGGGGGGGGGAATGAGCAGTTCTTC.

This clonotype was observed many times. The V call is TRBV5-6, the J call TRBJ2-1, with 10 bases fitting TRBD2. The CDR3 has 15 amino acids. The J segment lost 4 bases and the V segment lost 3 bases, leaving 4 bases of the junction unmatched. Germline-derived CDR1 and CDR2 are SGHDT and YYEEEE. The CDR3 DNA follows: TGTGCCAGCAGCTCCCTAGCGGGGGAATACAATGAGCAGTTCTTC. Protein product: CASSSLAGEYNEQFF.

The rearrangement joins TRBV6-1 to TRBJ2-7; TRBD1 matches at 10 bases. There are 15 residues in the CDR3. V was clipped by 6 bases and J by 2 bases; unmatched bases: 7. Germline CDR1 and CDR2: MNHNS and SASEGT. CDR3 DNA sequence: TGTGCCAGCAGGCCCGGGACAGGGGCCCCCTACGAGCAGTACTTC. Protein: CASRPGTGAPYEQYF.

This clonotype was seen at least ten times. J is TRBJ2-2 and V is TRBV7-3; D is undetermined. Germline CDR1 SGHTA, CDR2 FQGTGA. This CDR3 has 12 residues. V lost 7 bases and J lost 8, with 11 bases in between. CDR3 coding DNA: TGTGCCAGCAACGATAAAGCGGGGGAGCTGTTTTTT. Translating it yields CASNDKAGELFF.

This clonotype has more than one count but fewer than ten. The rearrangement uses TRBV5-1 and TRBJ2-5; D is undetermined. The germline V gene encodes CDR1 SGHRS and CDR2 YFSETQ. CDR3 size: 14 residues. V was pared by 0 bases and J by 5 bases, with 11 bases between. The CDR3 protein is CASSLGLLHETQYF. For the CDR3, the DNA is TGCGCCAGCAGCTTGGGTCTTCTGCACGAGACCCAGTACTTC.

The chain recombines TRBV5-5 with TRBJ2-1, with TRBD2 matching over 11 bases. Germline V CDR1 and CDR2: SGHKS, YYEKEE (reference sequence). V gave up 5 bases and J gave up 7 bases; unmatched junction bases: 8. This CDR3 region has 15 residues. The CDR3: CASRLAGGLGNEQFF. The CDR3 DNA follows: TGTGCCAGCAGATTAGCGGGGGGGCTAGGGAATGAGCAGTTCTTC.

This clonotype was counted once. The V gene is TRBV5-4, the J gene TRBJ2-4; weak D call: TRBD1 (6 bases). Germline V gene sequence: CDR1 SGHNT, CDR2 YYREEE (reference sequence). The CDR3 has 16 residues. V was trimmed by 0 bases and J by 5 bases, leaving 15 bases between them. CDR3 protein: CASSLAGAKGENIQYF. The CDR3 region has the DNA TGTGCCAGCAGCTTGGCAGGGGCGAAAGGGGAAAACATTCAGTACTTC.

V usage is TRBV10-3 and J usage is TRBJ1-5, with 7 bases identical to TRBD1. The V gene end was trimmed by 2 bases and the J gene end by 6 bases; junction bases not matched to a gene: 7. Germline-derived CDR1 and CDR2 are ENHRY and SYGVKD. This CDR3 contains 15 residues. The CDR3 reads CAISEGQGVGQPQHF. For the CDR3, the DNA is TGTGCCATCAGTGAGGGGCAGGGGGTAGGTCAGCCCCAGCATTTT.

Only a few counts were recorded for this clonotype. One junction end does not reproduce the germline sequence, and a read error may be involved. The chain recombines TRBV7-7 with TRBJ2-3; possibly TRBD1 or TRBD2 for D (6 bases each). Looked up from germline, CDR1 is SSHAT and CDR2 is FNYEAQ (reference sequence). The CDR3 extends over 15 amino acids. The CDR3 is CASSLAPGAQDTQYF. Written as DNA, the CDR3 is TGTGCTAGCAGCTTAGCTCCGGGGGCTCAAGATACGCAGTATTTT.

The chain carries TRBV7-3 and TRBJ2-5; D possibly matches TRBD1 or TRBD2 (5 bases each). Germline CDR1 and CDR2: SGHTA and FQGTGA. Trimming removed 5 bases at V and 5 bases at J, with 15 bases between. The CDR3 sequence is 14 residues long. CDR3 in amino acids: CASSPKTGTETQYF. The CDR3 DNA reads TGTGCCAGCAGCCCAAAAACTGGGACGGAGACCCAGTACTTC.

This clonotype was recorded a few times. The genes are TRBV20-1 and TRBJ2-1, with no clear D. The germline CDR1 and CDR2 sequences are DFQATT and SNEGSKA (reference sequence). The length of the CDR3 is 12 residues. V shed 0 bases and J shed 8 bases, with 8 bases lying between them. This CDR3 is CSARDFSYEQFF. CDR3 DNA sequence: TGCAGTGCTAGAGATTTCAGCTATGAGCAGTTCTTC.

This clonotype was counted only a few times. The V call is TRBV4-3, the J call TRBJ1-2, with a possible D match to TRBD1 (5 bases). The germline V and J ends were trimmed by 1 base and 2 bases, with 11 bases remaining between them. Germline lookup yields CDR1 LGHNA and CDR2 YSLEER. The CDR3 is made up of 15 amino acids. The CDR3 reads CASSQGAGVNYGYTF. Here the CDR3 DNA reads TGCGCCAGCAGCCAAGGGGCGGGGGTGAACTATGGCTACACCTTC.

V is TRBV28 and J is TRBJ1-2, with TRBD1 matching over 9 bases. This CDR3 region has 14 residues. Unmatched junction bases numbered 6, after V lost 6 bases and J lost 4 bases. CDR1 is MDHEN and CDR2 is SYDVKM in the germline V gene. The CDR3 loop reads CASRRTGDRYGYTF. In DNA, the CDR3 is TGTGCCAGCAGAAGGACAGGGGATCGCTATGGCTACACCTTC.

There are a few counts of this clonotype. The chain is built from TRBV12-3 or TRBV12-4 and TRBJ2-1; 9 bases map to TRBD2. This CDR3 has 15 amino acids. Unmatched junction bases numbered 6, after V lost 2 bases and J lost 7 bases. The CDR3 DNA reads as TGTGCCAGCAGTTTACAAGCGGGGGGTCCGAATGAGCAGTTCTTC. It specifies CASSLQAGGPNEQFF.

The CDR3 bases are TGCGCCAGCAGTCCAGGGGGGCGCGAAACTGAAGCTTTCTTT. Translated: CASSPGGRETEAFF. V is TRBV10-1 and J is TRBJ1-1; 7 bases are shared with TRBD1. This CDR3 contains 14 residues. J lost 5 bases, V lost 5 bases, and 8 bases had no gene match. Germline V lookup: CDR1 WNHNN, CDR2 SYGVQD (reference sequence).

This clonotype was counted at least ten times. The V call is TRBV18, the J call TRBJ2-3; 7 bases agree with TRBD1. Germline V gene sequence: CDR1 KGHSH, CDR2 LQKENI. After removal of 5 bases from V and 6 bases from J, the junction contained 8 bases not matched to a gene. The CDR3 consists of 14 residues. The CDR3 sequence: CASSSSGGSDTQYF. For the CDR3, the DNA is TGTGCCAGCTCATCCTCAGGGGGATCTGATACGCAGTATTTT.

The count of this clonotype is one. Here the CDR3 DNA reads TGTGCCAGCACTCGAGGACAGGGAGGAACTGAAGCTTTCTTT. This gives the protein CASTRGQGGTEAFF. The gene calls are TRBV6-1 and TRBJ1-1; 8 bases are a match to TRBD1. Germline CDR1 and CDR2: MNHNS and SASEGT. The CDR3 spans 14 residues. With V trimmed by 7 bases and J by 5 bases, 9 bases remained unmatched.

Only a few counts were recorded for this clonotype. The V call is TRBV20-1, the J call TRBJ1-6, with TRBD1 matching over 7 bases. Germline V lookup: CDR1 DFQATT, CDR2 SNEGSKA (reference sequence). The V and J ends lost 1 base and 9 bases, in that order; junction bases with no gene match: 9. The CDR3 loop spans 15 amino acids. In nucleotides, the CDR3 is TGCAGTGCTAGAGTTTCAGGGGGTTTGCGTTCACCCCTCCACTTT. It specifies CSARVSGGLRSPLHF.

J is TRBJ2-3 and V is TRBV10-3; the match to TRBD1 covers 7 bases. There are 14 residues in the CDR3. Germline V lookup: CDR1 ENHRY, CDR2 SYGVKD. The V gene end was trimmed by 10 bases and the J gene end by 1 base; junction bases not matched to a gene: 8. CDR3 nucleotides: TGTGCCACTTCCCGGGACAGCGGCACAGATACGCAGTATTTT. Protein: CATSRDSGTDTQYF.

This clonotype has just a few counts. The chain links TRBV18 to TRBJ1-4; D gene ambiguous. V lost 2 bases and J lost 6, with 4 bases in between. Germline-derived CDR1 and CDR2 are KGHSH and LQKENI. CDR3 size: 12 residues. DNA of the CDR3: TGTGCCAGCTCACCAACCGATGAAAAACTGTTTTTT. Protein sequence: CASSPTDEKLFF.